A single T cell receptor beta chain is shown here with its context. This sample was included in a study of blood T cell repertoires in COVID-19. Assay: immunoSEQ multiplex PCR; the TCRdb copy retains only in-frame clones and omits some. The sample has 86,000 or so clones, more than 60% seen once. This CDR3 is 14 amino acids long. Germline loops: CDR1 SNHLY, CDR2 FYNNEI. V trimming: 3 bases; J trimming: 6 bases; junction bases outside the gene matches: 5. This chain joins TRBV2 and TRBJ2-3, with 8 nucleotides matching TRBD1. Specimen: peripheral blood. The receptor was isolated from a man between 65 and 85 years old with acute or convalescent COVID-19. The CDR3, as DNA: TGTGCCAGCAGTGAGGCGGACAGGGTGGATACGCAGTATTTT. Its translation: CASSEADRVDTQYF.